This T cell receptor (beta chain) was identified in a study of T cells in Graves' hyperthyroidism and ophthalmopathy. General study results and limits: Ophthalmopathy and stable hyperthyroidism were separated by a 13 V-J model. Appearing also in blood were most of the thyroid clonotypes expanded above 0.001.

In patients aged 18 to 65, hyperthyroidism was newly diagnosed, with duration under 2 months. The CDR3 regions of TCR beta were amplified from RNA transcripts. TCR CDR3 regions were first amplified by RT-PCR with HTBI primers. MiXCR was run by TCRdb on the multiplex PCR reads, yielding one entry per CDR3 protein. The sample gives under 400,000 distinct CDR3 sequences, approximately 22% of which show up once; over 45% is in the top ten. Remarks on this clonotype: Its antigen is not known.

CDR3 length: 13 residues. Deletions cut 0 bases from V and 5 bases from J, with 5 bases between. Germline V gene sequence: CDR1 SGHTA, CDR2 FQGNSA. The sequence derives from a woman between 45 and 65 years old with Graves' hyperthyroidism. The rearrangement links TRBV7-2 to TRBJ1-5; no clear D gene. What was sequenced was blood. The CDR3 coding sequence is TGTGCCAGCAGCTTAGCGGTCGATCAGCCCCAGCATTTT. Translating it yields CASSLAVDQPQHF. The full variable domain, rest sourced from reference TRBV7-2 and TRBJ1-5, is GAGVSQSPSNKVTEKGKDVELRCDPISGHTALYWYRQSLGQGLEFLIYFQGNSAPDKSGLPSDRFSAERTGGSVSTLTIQRTQQEDSAVYLCASSLAVDQPQHFGDGTRLSIL.